This T cell receptor beta chain emerged from a study of blood T cell repertoires in COVID-19 (dated by TCRdb to the early 2020s). Turning to the overall study: Samples covering the acute and convalescent phases of COVID-19 were provided by collaborators in the United States, Italy and Spain. The repertoires were released in a freely available public database intended as a resource for research on the immune response to SARS-CoV-2. The material from the prospective study consisted of cDNA or gDNA derived from T cells, B-cell-depleted T cells, or PBMCs. Where available, HLA class I and class II types were taken from metadata supplied by the sample provider and were not determined by assay-based typing. The samples were drawn from the first 160 participants of the ongoing ImmuneRACE study and from more than 1,000 subjects provided by 6 global collaborators. Deeply sampled blood TCRbeta repertoires from subjects exposed to, actively infected with, or recovered from COVID-19 were included in the dataset. The sample metadata nearly always contained a de-identified subject ID, COVID-19 status, age in years and sex.

V drops 4 bases and J drops 6 bases, leaving 15 bases in between. The CDR3 numbers 15 residues from cysteine through phenylalanine. Only the CDR3 DNA is retained, 45 bases long and in frame from the first base. As encoded in the germline V gene, CDR1 is SNHLY while CDR2 is FYNNEI. In the prospective study, participants were about 18 to 95 years old, resided in around 25 geographic areas of the United States, and were enrolled through a virtual design. Cohort assignment in the prospective study relied on participant-reported clinical history from a screening survey and a study questionnaire. Exposed participants had been in contact with someone with a PCR-confirmed or clinician-diagnosed COVID-19 case within 2 weeks of study entry. Each participant in the prospective study had whole blood, serum and a nasopharyngeal or oropharyngeal swab collected by mobile phlebotomists. Prospective study participants could optionally give additional blood draws and questionnaires over an approximately two-month period. Blood samples from the prospective study were shipped frozen or at room temperature prior to DNA extraction.

TCRbeta CDR3 regions were amplified from genomic DNA by means of the immunoSEQ Assay, a bias-controlled multiplex PCR. The source study handled its data this way. Nucleated cell counts per sample were estimated from amplification of reference gene primers within the assay. To quantify the absolute abundance of each unique TCRbeta CDR3 rearrangement, sequence reads were collapsed and filtered. For each sample, productive Simpson clonality was calculated as the square root of Simpson's diversity index over productive rearrangements. The clones in this table, taken by TCRdb from immuneACCESS, are in-frame only. Not every clone is retained; where verified, under half of the shortfall comes from an unresolved V gene, and the cause of the rest is unknown. V and J calls and clone size come straight from that table; D and trimming were deduced from the DNA. The sample table records more than 350,000 clones; 70% to 90% of these occur just once. Roughly 1.4% of the sample is in the top ten clones.

Overall study results and their limits: How much clinical and demographic metadata was included differed by source and by participant, and the metadata was provided uncurated.

Note on this clone: No antigen is known for it. No base qualities exist here, and no much larger clone lies one base off it.

The receptor was derived from a woman under 30 who had been exposed to COVID-19. This receptor chain uses TRBV2 and TRBJ2-2; a weak D assignment points to TRBD1 (5 bases agree). Input material: PBMCs or T cells enriched from blood (not recorded which). The DNA reads TGTGCCAGCAGTGTCGAAGGGGTGGTTGCCGGGGAGCTGTTTTTT. Translated, this gives CASSVEGVVAGELFF.